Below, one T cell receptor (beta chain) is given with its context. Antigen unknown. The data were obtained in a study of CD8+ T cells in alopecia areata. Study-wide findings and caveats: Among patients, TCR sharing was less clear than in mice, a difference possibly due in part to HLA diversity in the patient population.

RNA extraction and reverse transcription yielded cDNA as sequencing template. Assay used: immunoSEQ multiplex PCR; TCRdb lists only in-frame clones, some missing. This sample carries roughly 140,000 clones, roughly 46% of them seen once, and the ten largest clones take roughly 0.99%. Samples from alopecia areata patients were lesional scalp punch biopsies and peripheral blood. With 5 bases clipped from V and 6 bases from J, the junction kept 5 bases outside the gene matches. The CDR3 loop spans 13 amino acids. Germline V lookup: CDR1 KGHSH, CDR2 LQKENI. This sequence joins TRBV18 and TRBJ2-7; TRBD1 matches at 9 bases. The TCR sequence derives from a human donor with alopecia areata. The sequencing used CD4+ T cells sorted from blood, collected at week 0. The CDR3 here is CASSSRDRVEQYF. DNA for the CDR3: TGTGCCAGCTCATCCCGGGACAGGGTCGAGCAGTACTTC. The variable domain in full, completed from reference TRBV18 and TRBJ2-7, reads NAGVMQNPRHLVRRRGQEARLRCSPMKGHSHVYWYRQLPEEGLKFMVYLQKENIIDESGMPKERFSAEFPKEGPSILRIQQVVRGDSAAYFCASSSRDRVEQYFGPGTRLTVT.